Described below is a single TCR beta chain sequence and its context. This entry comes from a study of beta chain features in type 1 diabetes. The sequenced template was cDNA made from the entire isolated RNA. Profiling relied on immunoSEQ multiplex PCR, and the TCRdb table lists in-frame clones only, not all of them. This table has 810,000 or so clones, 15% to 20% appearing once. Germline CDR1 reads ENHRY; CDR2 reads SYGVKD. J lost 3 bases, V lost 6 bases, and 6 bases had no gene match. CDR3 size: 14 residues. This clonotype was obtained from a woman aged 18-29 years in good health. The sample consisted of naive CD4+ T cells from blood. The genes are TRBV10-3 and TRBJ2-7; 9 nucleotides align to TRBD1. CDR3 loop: CAISGQGINYEQYF. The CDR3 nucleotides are TGTGCCATCAGCGGACAGGGGATCAACTACGAGCAGTACTTC.